This entry features one T cell receptor (beta chain) sequence. The CDR3 length is 16 residues. Germline V lookup: CDR1 KGHSH, CDR2 LQKENI. V was trimmed by 2 bases and J by 2 bases, leaving 12 bases between them. Indicated time point: pretreatment peripheral blood. The record originates from a study of PD-L1 blockade in urothelial cancer. Generated by immunoSEQ multiplex PCR, the TCRdb table keeps only in-frame clones and is missing some. The data show tens of thousands of clones, roughly 85% seen once. The sample consisted of PBMCs, taken around atezolizumab (anti-PD-L1) treatment. The source of this sequence is a man between 65 and 85 years old with urothelial cancer. V and J are TRBV18 and TRBJ2-2; D not resolved. In DNA form, the CDR3 reads TGTGCCAGCTCACCAGCCGCTAACCCTAACACCGGGGAGCTGTTTTTT. Protein: CASSPAANPNTGELFF.